These 16 T cell receptor beta chains were sequenced from one sample in a study of shared clonotypes between healthy human individuals (TCRdb year 2020). The library was built by means of the immunoSEQ multiplex PCR assay. TCRdb obtained this table from immuneACCESS and retained in-frame rearrangements with V and J assigned. These tables miss some clones; where compared with another copy, unresolved V genes account for less than half of the shortfall, and the remainder is unexplained. The sample yields roughly 1,600,000 clones; 98% were counted once. About 0.34% of the sample lies in the top ten. The specimen was naive CD4+ T cells sorted from blood. The cell subset or site label corresponds to: CD45RA+ positively selected. Every receptor here comes from a man aged 25 to 45 in good health.

The V gene is TRBV6-5, the J gene TRBJ2-5; D is possibly TRBD2 (6 bases). Germline-derived CDR1 and CDR2 are MNHEY and SVGAGI. The CDR3 length is 14 residues. V was cut by 5 bases and J by 4 bases, with 14 bases left in between. The CDR3 region has the DNA TGTGCCAGCAGTACCGACGGGGGTAGAGAGACCCAGTACTTC. Encoded protein: CASSTDGGRETQYF.

This chain links TRBV2 with TRBJ1-1; D perhaps matches TRBD1 (6 bases). Germline assignment: CDR1 SNHLY and CDR2 FYNNEI. The germline V and J ends were trimmed by 5 bases and 4 bases, with 14 bases remaining between them. The CDR3 loop spans 14 amino acids. The CDR3 protein is CASSLQGYGTEAFF. CDR3 DNA: TGTGCCAGCAGTCTACAGGGATATGGCACTGAAGCTTTCTTT.

This chain connects TRBV5-8 to TRBJ1-1, with TRBD1 as a possible D gene (5 bases). CDR1 SGHTS and CDR2 YDEGEE come from the germline V gene. The CDR3 loop spans 14 amino acids. V was trimmed by 4 bases and J by 7 bases, leaving 17 bases between them. The CDR3 DNA follows: TGTGCCAGCAGCACCTACGGGACGGATTATGAAGCTTTCTTT. Translated, it gives CASSTYGTDYEAFF.

The genes are TRBV5-1 and TRBJ1-4; D is uncertain. CDR3 length: 14 amino acids. Between the trimmed V and J ends, which lost 4 bases and 5 bases, there was a span of 12 bases. CDR1 is SGHRS, CDR2 YFSETQ, per germline. The CDR3 region is CASSRSGQNEKLFF. The DNA of the CDR3 is TGCGCCAGCAGCCGATCGGGTCAGAATGAAAAACTGTTTTTT.

Comments on this clone: This same CDR3 is encoded by further DNA sequences in the sample. This chain uses TRBV7-2 with TRBJ2-1, with D maybe TRBD2 (6 bases). Trimming took off 1 base at V and 4 bases at J, with 11 bases between the two ends. Germline CDR1 reads SGHTA; CDR2 reads FQGNSA. The length of the CDR3 is 15 residues. The chain's CDR3 is CASSLGVAGYNEQFF. CDR3 DNA: TGTGCCAGCAGCTTAGGTGTTGCGGGGTACAATGAGCAGTTCTTC.

This chain uses TRBV11-2 with TRBJ2-6; D is perhaps TRBD1 or TRBD2 (5 bases each). The CDR3 spans 16 residues. The V end was cut by 0 bases, the J end by 2 bases, with 8 bases between. CDR1 and CDR2 (germline): SGHAT, FQNNGV. This chain's CDR3 is CASSLDSGPGANVLTF. The CDR3 DNA reads TGTGCCAGCAGCTTAGATTCGGGGCCTGGGGCCAACGTCCTGACTTTC.

The J gene is TRBJ2-7, the V gene TRBV2; D gene unclear. Looked up from germline, CDR1 is SNHLY and CDR2 is FYNNEI. V lost 4 bases and J lost 7, with 11 bases in between. This CDR3 region has 12 residues. CDR3 nucleotide sequence: TGTGCCAGCAGTGGTCAGCTTGGTGAGCAGTACTTC. It codes for CASSGQLGEQYF. The variable domain in full, with the rest retrieved from reference TRBV2 and TRBJ2-7, is EPEVTQTPSHQVTQMGQEVILRCVPISNHLYFYWYRQILGQKVEFLVSFYNNEISEKSEIFDDQFSVERPDGSNFTLKIRSTKLEDSAMYFCASSGQLGEQYFGPGTRLTVT.

This clone came up once. The chain uses TRBV7-2 and TRBJ2-1, with D hard to call. The CDR3 covers 15 residues. From germline, CDR1 is SGHTA and CDR2 FQGNSA. The germline V and J ends were trimmed by 4 bases and 1 base, with 11 bases remaining between them. The DNA of the CDR3 is TGTGCCAGCAGCTCCACTTACCAGTCCTACAATGAGCAGTTCTTC. Protein sequence: CASSSTYQSYNEQFF.

This clone was seen just once. The chain is built from TRBV9 and TRBJ2-3; 8 positions match TRBD1. CDR1 and CDR2 (germline): SGDLS, YYNGEE. There are 13 residues in the CDR3. The J segment lost 8 bases and the V segment lost 3 bases, leaving 5 bases of the junction unmatched. The CDR3 sequence is CASSGDRWGTQYF. CDR3 sequence (DNA): TGTGCCAGCAGCGGGGACAGGTGGGGTACGCAGTATTTT.

The gene calls are TRBV6-5 and TRBJ2-7; D is perhaps TRBD1 or TRBD2 (5 bases each). CDR3 length: 14 residues. Trimming took 5 bases from V and 5 from J, leaving 16 bases between them. In germline, CDR1 is MNHEY, CDR2 SVGAGI. The DNA for the CDR3 is TGTGCCAGCAGTCCGCCGGGACCCGTCCACGAGCAGTACTTC. This translates into CASSPPGPVHEQYF.

The genes are TRBV10-2 and TRBJ2-2; D is unclear. CDR1 and CDR2 from the germline V gene are WSHSY and SAAADI. The CDR3 consists of 13 residues. V shed 1 base and J shed 9 bases, with 9 bases lying between them. CDR3 protein: CASSEFQSRELFF. In DNA, the CDR3 is TGCGCCAGCAGTGAGTTTCAGTCCCGGGAGCTGTTTTTT.

On this clone: This same CDR3 is encoded by further DNA sequences in the sample. This rearrangement joins TRBV6-5 to TRBJ2-7; D may be TRBD2 (5 bases). The V gene's germline CDR1 is MNHEY and CDR2 SVGAGI. CDR3 length equals 12 residues. V was trimmed by 2 bases and J by 6 bases, leaving 8 bases between them. This CDR3 reads CASSYRGGEQYF. DNA of the CDR3: TGTGCCAGCAGTTACCGAGGAGGCGAGCAGTACTTC.

This rearrangement joins TRBV5-1 to TRBJ2-4; D is possibly TRBD1 or TRBD2 (5 bases each). V shed 4 bases and J shed 5 bases, with 19 bases lying between them. The CDR3 loop spans 16 amino acids. Germline V lookup: CDR1 SGHRS, CDR2 YFSETQ. CDR3 sequence reads: CASSGPGTGSENIQYF. The CDR3 coding sequence is TGCGCCAGCAGCGGCCCCGGGACGGGATCCGAAAACATTCAGTACTTC.

As concerns this clone: The same CDR3 can be traced to other DNA sequences in this sample. V is TRBV9 and J is TRBJ2-1; 11 bases are a match to TRBD2. V gave up 0 bases and J gave up 8 bases; unmatched junction bases: 4. Per the germline V gene, CDR1 is SGDLS and CDR2 is YYNGEE. The CDR3 spans 15 residues. The CDR3 is CASSVALAGVHEQFF. The CDR3 DNA is TGTGCCAGCAGCGTAGCACTAGCGGGAGTCCATGAGCAGTTCTTC.

This chain links TRBV5-4 with TRBJ2-4; no reliable D call. Trimming cost V 0 bases and J 3 bases, with 7 bases left between them. The germline V gene encodes CDR1 SGHNT and CDR2 YYREEE (reference sequence). This CDR3 is 14 amino acids long. Here the CDR3 reads CASSLEGLKNIQYF. The CDR3 DNA reads TGTGCCAGCAGCTTGGAAGGGCTCAAAAACATTCAGTACTTC.

This clone was detected only once. V is TRBV6-5 and J is TRBJ1-5, with D perhaps TRBD1 (6 bases). In germline, CDR1 is MNHEY, CDR2 SVGAGI. The V end lost 6 bases, the J end lost 3 bases, and 15 bases lay between the germline ends. The CDR3 extends over 15 amino acids. The CDR3 sequence is CASSPTGPLNQPQHF. Written as DNA, the CDR3 is TGTGCCAGCAGCCCGACAGGACCCCTCAATCAGCCCCAGCATTTT.